The 5 T cell receptor beta chains in this list originate from one sample, sequenced in a study of CDR3 diversity in severe acne. MiXCR, applied by TCRdb to the PCR reads, yields one record per CDR3 protein. The sample has under 95,000 distinct CDR3 sequences, 45% to 50% seen once. Sample: blood. These receptor sequences come from a male donor in good health, serving as a control.

A remark on this clonotype: Being one base from a much bigger clone, this may be a read error. This sequence joins TRBV7-9 and TRBJ1-6; TRBD1 is a possible D gene (5 bases). The CDR3 is 14 residues long. Trimming removed 5 bases from V and 3 bases from J, with 8 bases in between. Germline V CDR1 and CDR2: SEHNR, FQNEAQ (reference sequence). CDR3 protein: CASSAGGYNSPLHF. For the CDR3, the DNA is TGTGCCAGCAGCGCGGGGGGCTATAATTCACCCCTCCACTTT.

CDR3: CASSLVDSGSSGANVLTF. The DNA of the CDR3 is TGTGCCAGCAGCTTAGTGGATAGCGGGAGCTCTGGGGCCAACGTCCTGACTTTC. V usage is TRBV7-9 and J usage is TRBJ2-6, with 9 bases that match TRBD2. Germline V gene data show CDR1 as SEHNR and CDR2 as FQNEAQ (reference sequence). The V and J ends lost 1 base and 0 bases, in that order; junction bases with no gene match: 4. The CDR3 runs 18 residues. Full variable domain (remainder filled in from reference TRBV7-9 and TRBJ2-6): DTGVSQNPRHKITKRGQNVTFRCDPISEHNRLYWYRQTLGQGPEFLTYFQNEAQLEKSRLLSDRFSAERPKGSFSTLEIQRTEQGDSAMYLCASSLVDSGSSGANVLTFGAGSRLTVL.

This chain connects TRBV7-3 to TRBJ2-7, with D tentatively TRBD2 (6 bases). Germline V gene data show CDR1 as SGHTA and CDR2 as FQGTGA. Trimming left V 0 bases short and J 5 bases short, with 14 bases between. The length of the CDR3 is 15 residues. CDR3 DNA sequence: TGTGCCAGCAGCTTAACATCGGGAGAGTGGAACGAGCAGTACTTC. It translates to CASSLTSGEWNEQYF.

V is TRBV5-4 and J is TRBJ1-6, with a weak D call TRBD1 (5 bases). Germline V gene lookup returns CDR1 SGHNT and CDR2 YYREEE (reference sequence). The CDR3 has 12 amino acids. Trimming removed 5 bases from V and 11 bases from J, with 11 bases in between. CDR3 sequence: CASSPTETPLHF. CDR3 nucleotides: TGTGCCAGCAGTCCGACAGAGACACCCCTCCACTTT.

This chain links TRBV5-4 with TRBJ2-7, with 10 bases matching TRBD1. The CDR3 covers 17 residues. V lost 5 bases to trimming and J lost 2 bases; unmatched junction nucleotides: 13. CDR1 SGHNT and CDR2 YYREEE come from the germline V gene (reference sequence). CDR3 loop: CASSSTGTGEETYEQYF. The DNA for the CDR3 is TGTGCCAGCAGTTCAACCGGGACAGGGGAAGAAACCTACGAGCAGTACTTC.